Listed here is a single T cell receptor (beta chain). The antigen remains undetermined. Absent ophthalmopathy progression within 18 months defined stable Graves' hyperthyroidism. This sample was taken from a study of T cells in Graves' hyperthyroidism and ophthalmopathy. Notes on the study in general: Appearing also in blood were most of the thyroid clonotypes expanded above 0.001. Stable hyperthyroidism was told apart from ophthalmopathy by a model built on 13 V-J features.

The CDR3 is 15 amino acids. Germline V lookup: CDR1 SGHVS, CDR2 FQNEAQ. Trimming shortened V by 5 bases and J by 1 base, and 12 bases separated the two germline ends. From RNA transcripts, TCR beta CDR3 regions were amplified. The HTBI primer set served for first-round RT-PCR of the TCR CDR3. Each CDR3 protein is one row after TCRdb ran MiXCR on the multiplex PCR reads. Of hundreds of thousands of distinct CDR3 sequences in the sample, approximately 15% are singletons; the top ten hold approximately 15%. What was sequenced was blood. This receptor was taken from a middle-aged woman with Graves' hyperthyroidism. The V gene is TRBV7-8, the J gene TRBJ2-1, with D maybe TRBD1 (6 bases). CDR3 protein: CASSPRDTSYNEQFF. CDR3 bases: TGTGCCAGCAGCCCCCGGGACACTTCCTACAATGAGCAGTTCTTC.